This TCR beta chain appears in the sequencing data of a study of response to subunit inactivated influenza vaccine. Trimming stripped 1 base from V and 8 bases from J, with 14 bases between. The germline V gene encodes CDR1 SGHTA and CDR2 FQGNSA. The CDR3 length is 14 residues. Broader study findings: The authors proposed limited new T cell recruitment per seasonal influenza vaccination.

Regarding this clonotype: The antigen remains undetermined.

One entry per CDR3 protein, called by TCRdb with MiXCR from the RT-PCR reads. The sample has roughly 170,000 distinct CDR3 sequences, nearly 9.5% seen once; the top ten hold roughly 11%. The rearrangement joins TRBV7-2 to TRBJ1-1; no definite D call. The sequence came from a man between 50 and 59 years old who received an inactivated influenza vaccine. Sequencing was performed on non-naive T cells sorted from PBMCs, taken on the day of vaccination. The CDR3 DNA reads TGTGCCAGCAGCTTAGTAAGAGGATACAGCGAAGCTTTCTTT. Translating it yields CASSLVRGYSEAFF. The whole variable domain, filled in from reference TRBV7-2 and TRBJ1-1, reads GAGVSQSPSNKVTEKGKDVELRCDPISGHTALYWYRQSLGQGLEFLIYFQGNSAPDKSGLPSDRFSAERTGGSVSTLTIQRTQQEDSAVYLCASSLVRGYSEAFFGQGTRLTVV.